This is a list of T cell receptor beta chains from one sample in a study of CD8 T cells in ankylosing spondylitis. Each CDR3 protein gets one entry after TCRdb re-called the 5' RACE reads with MiXCR. The sample yields roughly 250,000 distinct CDR3 sequences, around 7.8% seen once. The sample comprised blood, either unsorted or a sorted T cell fraction (not recorded which). The receptors stem from a male donor with ankylosing spondylitis or in good health (not recorded which). The conserved cysteine and the conserved F or W are not part of the CDR3 here. The D gene is left open where the match is weak.

>TRBD1|TRBV5-1|TRBJ1-1
ASSGGDRENTEAF
>TRBD1|TRBV12-5|TRBJ2-2
ASGPTGVGTGELF
>-|TRBV12-3/TRBV12-4|TRBJ1-2
ASSASPSGGYT
>-|TRBV5-4|TRBJ1-3
ASSLRSDLYLPSGNTIY
>TRBD1|TRBV12-3/TRBV12-4|TRBJ2-1
ASSLFIRDRAYNEQF
>-|TRBV12-3/TRBV12-4|TRBJ1-1
ASSSPTGGMNTEAF
>TRBD1|TRBV20-1|TRBJ2-2
SAFRRGSRGELF
>TRBD2|TRBV28|TRBJ2-1
ASSETSGYNEQF
>TRBD2|TRBV20-1|TRBJ2-7
SAREREYEQY
>-|TRBV5-4|TRBJ2-3
ASSLSDSSTDTQY
>TRBD1|TRBV20-1|TRBJ1-1
SARDPGQGGTEAF
>-|TRBV12-3/TRBV12-4|TRBJ1-2
ASSFRGNSYGYT
>-|TRBV9|TRBJ2-1
ASSPGGILYNEQF
>-|TRBV30|TRBJ1-6
AWSVGPARNSPLH
>TRBD1|TRBV7-7|TRBJ2-1
ASSPLGTDSYNEQF
>-|TRBV19|TRBJ2-1
ASSSDGYSYNEQF
>-|TRBV25-1|TRBJ2-3
ASSVTGGTDTQY
>-|TRBV5-1|TRBJ2-4
ASSPGWGASYANIQY
>-|TRBV11-2|TRBJ2-1
ASRSLQVRNNEQF
>TRBD1|TRBV18|TRBJ1-5
ASSELGQSNQPQH
>-|TRBV4-2|TRBJ2-5
ASSRPEGAAETQY
>-|TRBV12-3/TRBV12-4|TRBJ2-7
ASSFGEGSYEQY
>-|TRBV5-1|TRBJ2-5
ASSKDVETQY
>TRBD1|TRBV5-1|TRBJ1-1
ASSHRGGTVMNTEAF
>-|TRBV2|TRBJ2-1
ASSAGNLQQF
>TRBD2|TRBV5-1|TRBJ2-7
ASSMASGANYEQY
>TRBD2|TRBV10-3|TRBJ2-1
AISESTGLAREQF
>-|TRBV15|TRBJ2-3
ATSRAQLADTQY
>TRBD1|TRBV7-2|TRBJ1-6
ASRLGTGGNSPLH
>TRBD2|TRBV5-1|TRBJ2-3
ASSLAGRAGGLDTQY
>-|TRBV5-1|TRBJ1-5
ASSQDTNQPQH
>-|TRBV20-1|TRBJ2-3
SALGRGLGTDTQY
>-|TRBV20-1|TRBJ1-2
SARDPDRKDGYT
>-|TRBV30|TRBJ2-1
AWSRGGAGGEQF